The T cell receptor (beta chain) under discussion was sequenced for a study of T-cell reconstitution after alpha-beta-depleted transplantation in children (dated by TCRdb to the mid-2010s). Notes on the research overall: T-cell immune reconstitution after TCRalphabeta/CD19-depleted allogeneic hematopoietic cell transplantation in children was quantitatively tracked in the study by means of TCR repertoire profiling.

Spanning cysteine to phenylalanine, the CDR3 consists of 13 amino acids. Of all the DNA, just the CDR3 is kept, 39 bases in frame from base 1. The V end loses 4 bases and the J end loses 8 bases, and a stretch of 17 bases separates them. Looking up the germline V gene yields CDR1 SQVTM and CDR2 ANQGSEA. A few counts support this clonotype. The antigen it binds to is not known. Per-nucleotide qualities are absent, and no much larger clonotype sits a single base away. Libraries were built with PCR. The reads were generated on an Illumina HiSeq 2500. Molecular barcoding was employed in the preparation of TCR libraries, with unique molecular identifiers being used to normalize TCRbeta repertoire quantification. TCRdb cleaned the public reads at Q25 with fastp, built clones with MiXCR and kept in-frame beta chains. Rows are unified per CDR3 protein, each entry keeping the most common DNA and genes. The sample table records approximately 640,000 distinct CDR3 sequences; 16% of these occur just once. Over 0.95% of the sample goes to the ten largest clones.

The clonotype comes from a human donor who donated a stem cell graft to a child with acute myeloid leukemia. The sequence links TRBV29-1 to TRBJ1-2; TRBD1 is possibly the D segment (5 matching bases). The specimen comprised PBMCs from the stem cell graft donor, sampled from the stem cell graft. The CDR3 reads as follows: CSVVGRAIYGYTF. The nucleotides are TGCAGCGTTGTCGGCAGGGCTATATACGGCTACACCTTC.